The clone carrying this T cell receptor (beta chain) was recorded once. This CDR3 comprises 15 residues. V gave up 5 bases and J gave up 0 bases, with 11 bases separating them. Germline values: CDR1 MDHEN, CDR2 SYDVKM. This specimen belongs to a study of control samples from healthy donors and cancer patients. Assay: immunoSEQ multiplex PCR; the TCRdb copy retains only in-frame clones and omits some. The data contain over 150,000 clones, approximately 96% of them singletons. The rearrangement uses TRBV28 and TRBJ2-1; the D gene is possibly TRBD2 (6 bases). The clonotype was recovered from a woman aged 25 to 39 in good health. Sequences were obtained from blood. The CDR3 region is CASSMGGSSYNEQFF. Here the CDR3 DNA reads TGTGCCAGCAGTATGGGGGGTAGCTCCTACAATGAGCAGTTCTTC.